Following are 17 T cell receptor beta chains from one sample sequenced in a study of tumor-infiltrating lymphocytes in glioblastoma multiforme. Three nested ARM-PCR rounds with V-beta and C-beta primers built TCRB libraries. Via MiXCR, TCRdb re-called the multiplex PCR reads, giving one row per CDR3 protein. The sample includes 7,500 to 10,000 distinct CDR3 sequences, 67% of them seen just once. Source material: brain tumor tissue. The origin of the receptors is a male donor with glioblastoma.

Comments on this clonotype: One end of the junction fails to match germline, which may point to a read error. The chain carries TRBV5-4 and TRBJ2-1; the match to TRBD2 covers 10 bases. This CDR3 spans 14 amino acids. Germline V gene lookup returns CDR1 SGHNT and CDR2 YYREEE (reference sequence). CDR3 sequence: CASSLWLAGVERFF. The CDR3 nucleotides are TGTGCCAGCAGCTTGTGGCTAGCGGGGGTTGAGCGGTTCTTT.

This clonotype has at least ten counts. An end of the junction differs from the germline gene, which may be a read error. The chain links TRBV4-1 to TRBJ1-2, with D hard to call. Germline CDR1 is MGHRA and CDR2 is YSYEKL. This CDR3 has 16 amino acids. The CDR3 sequence is CAGSQARTGPLFDYTF. The CDR3 coding sequence is TGCGCCGGCAGCCAAGCCCGGACGGGCCCCCTATTTGACTACACCTTC.

The rearrangement links TRBV6-2 or TRBV6-3 to TRBJ2-2; 7 bases are shared with TRBD1. The V gene end was trimmed by 6 bases and the J gene end by 5 bases; junction bases not matched to a gene: 3. The CDR3 contains 13 residues. The V gene's germline CDR1 is MNHEY and CDR2 SVGEGT. The CDR3 sequence is CASRTGETGELFF. The DNA of the CDR3 is TGTGCCAGCAGAACAGGGGAAACCGGGGAGCTGTTTTTT.

By share, this clonotype ranks as medium-sized. The chain recombines TRBV6-6 with TRBJ2-7; D is ambiguous. Trimming took 2 bases from V and 3 from J, leaving 5 bases between them. The CDR3 has 12 amino acids. Germline CDR1 reads MNHNY; CDR2 reads SVGAGI (reference sequence). For the CDR3, the DNA is TGTGCCAGCAGTTACACTTACTACGAGCAGTACTTC. Its translation is CASSYTYYEQYF.

This clonotype has ten or more counts. A much larger clone sits a single nucleotide away, making a read error possible. The rearrangement joins TRBV5-1 to TRBJ1-4; a possible D gene is TRBD1 (6 bases). Germline CDR1 is SGHRS and CDR2 is YFSETQ. The CDR3 contains 16 residues. The CDR3 nucleotides read TGCGCCAGCAGCTTGGGGGCAAACAGGGTTAATGGAAAACTGTTTTTT. Its protein product is CASSLGANRVNGKLFF.

Of note for this clonotype: In this CDR3 the conserved last residue, phenylalanine or tryptophan, is missing, so a read error is likely. The rearrangement joins TRBV11-2 to TRBJ2-3, with TRBD2 matching 7 bases. CDR1 is SGHAT, CDR2 FQNNGV, per germline. The CDR3 covers 14 residues. The CDR3 bases are TGTGCCAGCAGCTTACTGGCGGGGGAAGATATGCAGTATTCT. It encodes CASSLLAGEDMQYS.

This clonotype has a single count. The chain combines TRBV6-2 or TRBV6-3 with TRBJ2-7; maybe TRBD2 (6 bases). The CDR3 covers 13 residues. Trimming took 9 bases from V and 5 from J, leaving 17 bases between them. Germline CDR1 reads MNHEY; CDR2 reads SVGEGT. The DNA for the CDR3 is TGTGCCAGAAGCTACCGGGAGTACGACGAGCAGTACTTC. This gives the protein CARSYREYDEQYF.

This clonotype counts as medium-sized. The V and J genes are TRBV20-1 and TRBJ2-3; TRBD2 might be the D (7 bases). The CDR3 covers 15 residues. The germline CDR1 and CDR2 sequences are DFQATT and SNEGSKA (reference sequence). V gave up 4 bases and J gave up 4 bases, with 18 bases separating them. The DNA of the CDR3 is TGCAGTGCTAATAGGGGGAGGGGATTAGCAGATACGCAGTATTTT. Its translation: CSANRGRGLADTQYF.

J is TRBJ2-1 and V is TRBV5-6; 8 nucleotides align to TRBD1. The CDR3 has 16 amino acids. Looked up from germline, CDR1 is SGHDT and CDR2 is YYEEEE. V was pared by 5 bases and J by 4 bases, with 11 bases of the junction left unmatched. The CDR3 is CASSVTGTGTYNEQFF. The CDR3, as DNA: TGTGCCAGCAGTGTGACCGGGACAGGTACTTACAATGAGCAGTTCTTC. Full variable domain (rest looked up from reference TRBV5-6 and TRBJ2-1): DAGVTQSPTHLIKTRGQQVTLRCSPKSGHDTVSWYQQALGQGPQFIFQYYEEEERQRGNFPDRFSGHQFPNYSSELNVNALLLGDSALYLCASSVTGTGTYNEQFFGPGTRLTVL.

This chain uses TRBV6-6 with TRBJ2-3; TRBD2 agrees at 7 bases. J lost 3 bases, V lost 6 bases, and 9 bases had no gene match. This CDR3 comprises 15 residues. Germline CDR1 reads MNHNY; CDR2 reads SVGAGI (reference sequence). CDR3 nucleotides: TGTGCCAGCAGACCAAGACAGCGGGAAACAGATACGCAGTATTTT. This translates into CASRPRQRETDTQYF.

V usage is TRBV11-3 and J usage is TRBJ2-7, with D perhaps TRBD1 or TRBD2 (5 bases each). CDR3 length: 15 amino acids. Looked up from germline, CDR1 is SGHNT and CDR2 is YENEEA. Trimming removed 2 bases at V and 0 bases at J, with 11 bases between. The CDR3 loop reads CASSLTGDGSYEQYF. DNA for the CDR3: TGTGCCAGCAGCTTAACCGGGGACGGCTCCTACGAGCAGTACTTC.

Within the sample, this clonotype is medium-sized. The chain links TRBV12-3 or TRBV12-4 to TRBJ1-5, with 7 bases lining up with TRBD1. The V gene end was trimmed by 4 bases and the J gene end by 4 bases; junction bases not matched to a gene: 4. This CDR3 comprises 14 residues. CDR3: CASSSQGPNQPQHF. As DNA, the CDR3 is TGTGCCAGCAGTTCACAGGGGCCTAATCAGCCCCAGCATTTT.

The J gene is TRBJ1-5, the V gene TRBV12-5, with D unclear. Trimming took off 3 bases at V and 8 bases at J, with 11 bases between the two ends. CDR1 is LGHNT and CDR2 is FRNRAP in the germline V gene. This CDR3 is 13 amino acids long. As DNA, the CDR3 is TGTGCTAGTGGTTTACGAGGGTTAGAGCCCCAGCATTTT. It translates to CASGLRGLEPQHF.

The chain recombines TRBV2 with TRBJ2-3, with 13 bases matching TRBD2. Germline V lookup: CDR1 SNHLY, CDR2 FYNNEI. The CDR3 is made up of 16 amino acids. The trim removed 7 bases at V and 4 bases at J, leaving 8 bases unmatched. The CDR3 DNA is TGTGCCAGCATTCCCGGGACTAGCGGGAAGGCAGATACGCAGTATTTT. Protein product: CASIPGTSGKADTQYF.

This clonotype occurred once. The chain carries TRBV7-9 and TRBJ2-7; a weak D match, TRBD2 (6 bases). Trimming shortened V by 1 base and J by 5 bases, and 15 bases separated the two germline ends. CDR3 length: 15 residues. The V gene's germline CDR1 is SEHNR and CDR2 FQNEAQ (reference sequence). The CDR3 DNA reads as TGTGCCAGCAGCTTAGGGGGAGGAATCTTGGACGAGCAGTACTTC. Its protein product is CASSLGGGILDEQYF.

This clonotype was seen many times. The chain recombines TRBV4-2 with TRBJ2-7; D is unclear. CDR1 is LGHNA and CDR2 is YNFKEQ in the germline V gene. The CDR3 totals 11 residues. The germline V and J ends were trimmed by 5 bases and 2 bases, with 4 bases remaining between them. The CDR3, as DNA: TGTGCCAGCAGCAATGCCTACGAGCAGTACTTC. Residues: CASSNAYEQYF.

The chain carries TRBV6-1 and TRBJ1-6, with 9 bases matching TRBD1. Germline V lookup: CDR1 MNHNS, CDR2 SASEGT. This CDR3 contains 14 residues. The V and J ends lost 4 bases and 5 bases, in that order; junction bases with no gene match: 0. The CDR3 reads CASSGQGDNSPLHF. CDR3 nucleotide sequence: TGTGCCAGCAGTGGACAGGGGGATAATTCACCCCTCCACTTT.